The T cell receptor beta chain described here comes from a study of shared clonotypes between healthy human individuals. Study details: Each donor had three CD4 naive, three CD4 memory, two CD8 naive and one CD8 memory plate. Study-wide results and caveats: Clonotypes shared by all four donors outscored non-shared clonotypes in generation probability.

CDR3 length: 16 residues. Germline-derived CDR1 and CDR2 are MGHDK and SYGVNS. V lost 3 bases and J 0 bases, leaving 14 bases between the germline ends. Sorted-subset replicate PCRs used about 200 ng DNA, approximately 33,000 T cell genomes. Clones were read by immunoSEQ multiplex PCR, and TCRdb kept only the in-frame ones, dropping some. The table includes over 2 million clones, approximately 90% detected once. In regard to this clone: Its antigen is currently unknown.

V usage is TRBV25-1 and J usage is TRBJ2-5; no reliable D call. Sequencing was done on a sample of naive CD4+ T cells from PBMCs. Subset specified: CD45RA+ positively selected. The TCR comes from a man aged 18 to 29 in good health. Some clones in this sample may be carry-over from other donors' samples. In nucleotides, the CDR3 is TGTGCCAGCAGTGATCCCGGGCCTTGGCACCAAGAGACCCAGTACTTC. Its translation is CASSDPGPWHQETQYF.